Listed below are T cell receptor beta chains from one sample, sequenced in a study of T cell responses to AZD1222 COVID-19 vaccine. The method was immunoSEQ multiplex PCR; TCRdb's version includes in-frame clones alone and lacks a portion of them. The table shows 120,000 to 150,000 clones, with about nine tenths occurring only once. Here the sequenced sample was peripheral blood, taken on day 0 of MenACWY control vaccination. The receptors were sampled from an adult in good health. The CDR3 runs from the conserved cysteine through the conserved F or W. Each record gives: D gene, CDR3 length, V gene, J gene, clone size, CDR3 protein, CDR3 DNA. A D gene is named only where the DNA matches it firmly. Clone size is stated in some rows and not others, as once, few, many or a class when expanded.

>.|13|TRBV30|TRBJ1-4|.
CAWTPPVNEKLFF
TGTGCCTGGACCCCCCCAGTTAATGAAAAACTGTTTTTT
>.|12|TRBV28|TRBJ1-4|.
CASSLVREKLFF
TGTGCCAGCAGTTTGGTTAGGGAAAAACTGTTTTTT
>.|15|TRBV6-2/TRBV6-3|TRBJ2-2|.
CASSTHFLIPGELFF
TGTGCCAGCAGTACCCACTTTTTGATACCCGGGGAGCTGTTTTTT
>.|16|TRBV24-1|TRBJ1-5|.
CATSDSTGTSNQPQHF
TGTGCCACCAGTGATTCCACAGGGACTAGCAATCAGCCCCAGCATTTT
>.|13|TRBV27|TRBJ2-2|.
CASIEGNTGELFF
TGTGCCAGCATTGAAGGAAACACCGGGGAGCTGTTTTTT
>TRBD1|14|TRBV7-9|TRBJ2-2|.
CASRLGQDTGELFF
TGTGCCAGCAGACTGGGACAGGACACCGGGGAGCTGTTTTTT
>TRBD1|16|TRBV28|TRBJ2-5|.
CASSPGDRGFLETQYF
TGTGCCAGCAGCCCCGGGGACAGGGGCTTCTTGGAGACCCAGTACTTC
>.|15|TRBV4-1|TRBJ1-2|.
CASSQDRQPYYGYTF
TGCGCCAGCAGCCAAGATCGCCAGCCCTACTATGGCTACACCTTC
>TRBD1|14|TRBV30|TRBJ1-2|.
CAHGQGTRNYGYTF
TGTGCCCACGGACAGGGAACTAGGAACTATGGCTACACCTTC
>.|13|TRBV19|TRBJ2-7|.
CASSRRDNYEQYF
TGTGCCAGTAGTAGACGGGACAACTACGAGCAGTACTTC
>.|15|TRBV6-5|TRBJ2-7|.
CASSSGGGGTYEQYF
TGTGCCAGCAGCTCTGGGGGCGGGGGCACCTACGAGCAGTACTTC
>TRBD1|18|TRBV18|TRBJ2-6|.
CASSPQTGGSSGANVLTF
TGTGCCAGCTCACCACAGACAGGGGGTAGCTCTGGGGCCAACGTCCTGACTTTC
>TRBD2|15|TRBV5-4|TRBJ2-1|.
CASSPRTSGGNEQFF
TGTGCCAGCAGCCCGAGGACTAGCGGGGGCAATGAGCAGTTCTTC
>TRBD1|14|TRBV19|TRBJ2-1|.
CASSIGQGANEQFF
TGTGCCAGTAGTATCGGACAGGGGGCCAATGAGCAGTTCTTC
>.|14|TRBV7-3|TRBJ2-3|.
CASSLRANADTQYF
TGTGCCAGCAGCCTTCGGGCTAACGCAGATACGCAGTATTTT
>TRBD1|21|TRBV28|TRBJ2-6|once
CASSQTIRTGRAISGANVLTF
TGTGCCAGCAGTCAAACGATAAGGACAGGGCGTGCTATCTCTGGGGCCAACGTCCTGACTTTC
>TRBD1|13|TRBV12-3/TRBV12-4|TRBJ1-2|.
CASSRGQGNGYTF
TGTGCCAGCAGCCGCGGACAGGGGAATGGCTACACCTTC
>.|12|TRBV28|TRBJ2-7|.
CASSPPGRWKYF
TGTGCCAGCAGCCCCCCGGGACGCTGGAAGTACTTC
>TRBD1|15|TRBV15|TRBJ1-4|few
CATSLRTGGNEKLFF
TGTGCCACCAGCCTCAGGACAGGCGGTAATGAAAAACTGTTTTTT
>.|17|TRBV4-1|TRBJ2-3|.
CASSQETRLTSTDTQYF
TGCGCCAGCAGCCAAGAAACGCGGCTAACTAGCACAGATACGCAGTATTTT
>.|16|TRBV28|TRBJ1-1|.
CASSPLGGLMNTEAFF
TGTGCCAGCAGTCCCCTGGGAGGGTTGATGAACACTGAAGCTTTCTTT
>TRBD1|12|TRBV29-1|TRBJ2-7|.
CSVSTGSYEQYF
TGCAGCGTTTCGACAGGGAGTTACGAGCAGTACTTC
>.|11|TRBV12-3/TRBV12-4|TRBJ1-2|.
CASSSIYGYTF
TGTGCCAGCAGTTCGATCTATGGCTACACCTTC
>.|14|TRBV18|TRBJ1-1|.
CASSPGQGNTEAFF
TGTGCCAGCTCACCTGGCCAGGGGAACACTGAAGCTTTCTTT
>.|12|TRBV28|TRBJ2-1|once
CASSLSYNEQFF
TGTGCCAGCAGTTTATCTTACAATGAGCAGTTCTTC
>.|16|TRBV9|TRBJ1-3|.
CASSVVDSSSGNTIYF
TGTGCCAGCAGCGTAGTCGACAGTTCCTCTGGAAACACCATATATTTT